The source of this TCR beta chain is a study of T cells in Graves' hyperthyroidism and ophthalmopathy. The sample holds many counts of this clonotype. The J segment lost 2 bases and the V segment lost 2 bases, leaving 5 bases of the junction unmatched. The CDR3 is made up of 16 amino acids. Germline V gives CDR1 SNHLY, CDR2 FYNNEI. What was amplified from RNA transcripts were TCR beta CDR3 regions. A first-round RT-PCR of the TCR CDR3 used the HTBI primer set. In TCRdb, the multiplex PCR reads were re-called with MiXCR into one record per CDR3 protein. There are about 420,000 distinct CDR3 sequences in the sample; approximately 14% occur only once, and over 12% lies in the top ten.

Sequencing was done on a sample of blood. The gene calls are TRBV2 and TRBJ2-3, with 9 bases matching TRBD2. This clonotype originated in a woman younger than 35 with Graves' hyperthyroidism. In DNA form, the CDR3 reads TGTGCCAGCAGTGAATTGTCTAGCGGGGCCACAGATACGCAGTATTTT. Protein: CASSELSSGATDTQYF.